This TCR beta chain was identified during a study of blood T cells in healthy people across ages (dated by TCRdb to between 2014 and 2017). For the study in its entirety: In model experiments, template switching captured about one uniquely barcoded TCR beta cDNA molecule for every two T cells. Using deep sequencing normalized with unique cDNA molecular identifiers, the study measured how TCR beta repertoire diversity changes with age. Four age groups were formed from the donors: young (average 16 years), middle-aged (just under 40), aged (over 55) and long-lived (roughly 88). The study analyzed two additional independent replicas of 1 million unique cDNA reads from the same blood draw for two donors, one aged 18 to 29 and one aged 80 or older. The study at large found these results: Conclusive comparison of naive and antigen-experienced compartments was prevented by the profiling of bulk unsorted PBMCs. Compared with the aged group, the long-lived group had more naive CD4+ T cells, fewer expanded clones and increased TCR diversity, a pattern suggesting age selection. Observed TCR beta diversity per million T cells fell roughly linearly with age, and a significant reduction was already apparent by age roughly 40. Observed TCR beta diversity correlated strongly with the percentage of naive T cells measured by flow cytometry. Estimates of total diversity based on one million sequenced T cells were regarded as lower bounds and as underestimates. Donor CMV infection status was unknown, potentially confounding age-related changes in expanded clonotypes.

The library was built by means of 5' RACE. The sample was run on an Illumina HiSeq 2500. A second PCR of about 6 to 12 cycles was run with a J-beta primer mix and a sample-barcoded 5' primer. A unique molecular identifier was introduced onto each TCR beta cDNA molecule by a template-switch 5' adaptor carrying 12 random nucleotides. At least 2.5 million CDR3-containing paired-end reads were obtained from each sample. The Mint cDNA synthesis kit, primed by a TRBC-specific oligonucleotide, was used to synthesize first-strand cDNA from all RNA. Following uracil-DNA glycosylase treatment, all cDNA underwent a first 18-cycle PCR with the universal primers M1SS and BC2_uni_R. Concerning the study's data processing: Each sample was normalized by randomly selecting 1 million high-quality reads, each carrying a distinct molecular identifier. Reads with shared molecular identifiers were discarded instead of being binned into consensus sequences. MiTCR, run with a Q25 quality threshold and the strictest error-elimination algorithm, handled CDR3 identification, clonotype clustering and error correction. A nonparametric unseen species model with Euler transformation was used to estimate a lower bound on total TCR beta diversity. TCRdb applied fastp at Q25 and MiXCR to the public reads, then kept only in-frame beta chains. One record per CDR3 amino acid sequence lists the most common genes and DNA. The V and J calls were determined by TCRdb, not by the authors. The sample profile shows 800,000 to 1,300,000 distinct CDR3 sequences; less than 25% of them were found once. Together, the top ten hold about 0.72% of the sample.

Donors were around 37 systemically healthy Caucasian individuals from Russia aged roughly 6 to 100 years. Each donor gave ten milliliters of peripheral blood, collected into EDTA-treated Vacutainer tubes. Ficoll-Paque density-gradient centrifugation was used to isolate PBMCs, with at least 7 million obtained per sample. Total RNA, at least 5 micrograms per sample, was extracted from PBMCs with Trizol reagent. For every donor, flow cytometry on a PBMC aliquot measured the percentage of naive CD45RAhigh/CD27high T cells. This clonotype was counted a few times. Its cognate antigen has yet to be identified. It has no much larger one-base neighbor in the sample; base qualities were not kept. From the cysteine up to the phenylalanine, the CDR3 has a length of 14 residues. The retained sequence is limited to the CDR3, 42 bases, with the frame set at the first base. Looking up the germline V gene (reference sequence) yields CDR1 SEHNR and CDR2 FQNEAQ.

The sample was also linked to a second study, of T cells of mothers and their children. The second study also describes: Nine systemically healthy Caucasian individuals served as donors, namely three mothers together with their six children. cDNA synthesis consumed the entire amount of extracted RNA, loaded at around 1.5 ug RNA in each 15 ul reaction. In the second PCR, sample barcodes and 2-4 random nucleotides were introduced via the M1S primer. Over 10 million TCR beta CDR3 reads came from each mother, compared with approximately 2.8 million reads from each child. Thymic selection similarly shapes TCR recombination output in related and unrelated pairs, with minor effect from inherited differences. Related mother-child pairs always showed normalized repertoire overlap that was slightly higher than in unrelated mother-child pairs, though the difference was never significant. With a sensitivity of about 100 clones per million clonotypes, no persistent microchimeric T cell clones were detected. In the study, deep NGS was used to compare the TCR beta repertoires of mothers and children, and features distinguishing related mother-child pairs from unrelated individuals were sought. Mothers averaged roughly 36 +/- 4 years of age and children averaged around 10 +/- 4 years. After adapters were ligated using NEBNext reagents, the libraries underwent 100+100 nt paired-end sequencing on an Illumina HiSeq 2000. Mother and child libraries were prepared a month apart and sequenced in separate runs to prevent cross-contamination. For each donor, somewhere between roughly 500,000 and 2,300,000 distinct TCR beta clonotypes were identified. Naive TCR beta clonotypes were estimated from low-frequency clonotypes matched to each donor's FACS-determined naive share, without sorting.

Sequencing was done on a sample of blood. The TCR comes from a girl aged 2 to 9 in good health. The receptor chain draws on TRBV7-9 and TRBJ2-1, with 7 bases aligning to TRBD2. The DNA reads TGTGCGATGGGCGGGAGTCATTCCTACAATGAGCAGTTCTTC. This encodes CAMGGSHSYNEQFF.